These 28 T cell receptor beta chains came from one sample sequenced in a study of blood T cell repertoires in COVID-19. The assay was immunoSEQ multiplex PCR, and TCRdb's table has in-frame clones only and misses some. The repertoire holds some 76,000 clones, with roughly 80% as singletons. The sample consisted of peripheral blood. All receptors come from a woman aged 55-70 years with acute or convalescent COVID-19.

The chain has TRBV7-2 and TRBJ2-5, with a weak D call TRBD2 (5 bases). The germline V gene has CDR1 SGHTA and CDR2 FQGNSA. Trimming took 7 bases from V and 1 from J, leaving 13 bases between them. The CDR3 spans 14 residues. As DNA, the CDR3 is TGTGCCAGCAAAAGCGGCAAGTCCCAAGAGACCCAGTACTTC. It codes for CASKSGKSQETQYF.

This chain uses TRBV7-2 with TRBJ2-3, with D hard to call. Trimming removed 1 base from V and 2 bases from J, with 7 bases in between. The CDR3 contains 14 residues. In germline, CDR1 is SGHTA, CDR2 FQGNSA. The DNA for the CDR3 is TGTGCCAGCAGCTTAGTCGGTGCCACAGATACGCAGTATTTT. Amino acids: CASSLVGATDTQYF.

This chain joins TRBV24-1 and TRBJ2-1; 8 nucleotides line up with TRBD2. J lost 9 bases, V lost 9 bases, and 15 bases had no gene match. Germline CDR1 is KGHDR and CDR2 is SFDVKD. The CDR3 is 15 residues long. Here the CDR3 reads CATALGGSGVGEQFF. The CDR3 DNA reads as TGTGCCACCGCCCTCGGTGGTAGCGGGGTCGGTGAGCAGTTCTTC.

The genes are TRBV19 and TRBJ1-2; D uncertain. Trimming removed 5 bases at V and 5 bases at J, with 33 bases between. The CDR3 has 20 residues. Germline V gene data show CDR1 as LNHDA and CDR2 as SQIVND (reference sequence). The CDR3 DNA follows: TGTGCCAGTAGTCCCAGCGCGGGTCCTTCGATCGCGGGCGTGTTATATGGCTACACCTTC. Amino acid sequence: CASSPSAGPSIAGVLYGYTF.

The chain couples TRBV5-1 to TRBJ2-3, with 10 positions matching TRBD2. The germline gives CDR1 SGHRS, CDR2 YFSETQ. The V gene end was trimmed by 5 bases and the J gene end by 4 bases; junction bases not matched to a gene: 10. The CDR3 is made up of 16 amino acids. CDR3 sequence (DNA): TGCGCCAGCAGTGACAAGCGGGGGGGCGGGTCAGATACGCAGTATTTT. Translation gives CASSDKRGGGSDTQYF.

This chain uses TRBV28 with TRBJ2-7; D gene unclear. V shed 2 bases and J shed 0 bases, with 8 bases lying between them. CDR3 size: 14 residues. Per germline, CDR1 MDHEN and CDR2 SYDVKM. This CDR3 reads CASSLIALSYEQYF. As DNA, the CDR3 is TGTGCCAGCAGTTTAATCGCACTCTCCTACGAGCAGTACTTC. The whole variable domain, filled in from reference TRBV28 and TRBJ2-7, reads DVKVTQSSRYLVKRTGEKVFLECVQDMDHENMFWYRQDPGLGLRLIYFSYDVKMKEKGDIPEGYSVSREKKERFSLILESASTNQTSMYLCASSLIALSYEQYFGPGTRLTVT.

The CDR3: CASSGGPSGGPYNEQFF. The CDR3 coding sequence is TGTGCCAGCAGCGGAGGGCCTAGCGGGGGCCCTTACAATGAGCAGTTCTTC. V gene TRBV9 combines with J gene TRBJ2-1; TRBD2 agrees at 10 bases. There are 17 residues in the CDR3. Germline CDR1 and CDR2: SGDLS and YYNGEE. The V and J ends lost 3 bases and 4 bases, in that order; junction bases with no gene match: 10.

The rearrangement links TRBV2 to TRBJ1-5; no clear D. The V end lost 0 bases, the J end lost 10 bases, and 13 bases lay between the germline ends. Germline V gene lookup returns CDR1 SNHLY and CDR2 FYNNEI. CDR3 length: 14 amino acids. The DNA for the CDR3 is TGTGCCAGCAGTGAAGCCGCAGAAGCAGGACCCCAGCATTTT. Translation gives CASSEAAEAGPQHF.

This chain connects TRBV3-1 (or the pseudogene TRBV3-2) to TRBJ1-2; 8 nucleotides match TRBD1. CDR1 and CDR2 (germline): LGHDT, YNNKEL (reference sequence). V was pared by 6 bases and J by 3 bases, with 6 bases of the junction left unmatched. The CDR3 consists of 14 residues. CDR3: CASRPGTGDYGYTF. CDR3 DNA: TGTGCCAGCAGACCCGGGACAGGTGACTATGGCTACACCTTC.

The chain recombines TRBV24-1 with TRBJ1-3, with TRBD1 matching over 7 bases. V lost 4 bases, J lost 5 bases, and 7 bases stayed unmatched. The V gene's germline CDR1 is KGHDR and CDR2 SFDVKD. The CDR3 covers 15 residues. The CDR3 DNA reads TGTGCCACCAGTGACTCCGACAGGGCCCGAAACACCATATATTTT. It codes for CATSDSDRARNTIYF.

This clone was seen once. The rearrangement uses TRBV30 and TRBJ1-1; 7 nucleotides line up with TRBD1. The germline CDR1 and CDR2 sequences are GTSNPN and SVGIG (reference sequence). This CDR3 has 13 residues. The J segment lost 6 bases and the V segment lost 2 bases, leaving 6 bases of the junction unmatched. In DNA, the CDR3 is TGTGCCTGGAGTCCCGGACAGGCCCCTGAAGCTTTCTTT. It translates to CAWSPGQAPEAFF.

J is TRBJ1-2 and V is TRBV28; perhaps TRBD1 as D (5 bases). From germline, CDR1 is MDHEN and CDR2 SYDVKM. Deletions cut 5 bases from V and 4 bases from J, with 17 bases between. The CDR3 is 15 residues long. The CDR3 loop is CASSPTLGLSYGYTF. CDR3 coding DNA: TGTGCCAGCAGTCCCACGTTGGGACTCTCCTATGGCTACACCTTC.

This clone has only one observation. The CDR3 nucleotides read TGTGCCAGCAGCCAACAGGGTAATGGCTACACCTTC. Translation: CASSQQGNGYTF. The genes are TRBV11-2 and TRBJ1-2; TRBD1 might be the D (6 bases). V lost 5 bases to trimming and J lost 6 bases, with 10 bases between them. Germline V gene data show CDR1 as SGHAT and CDR2 as FQNNGV. The CDR3 length is 12 residues.

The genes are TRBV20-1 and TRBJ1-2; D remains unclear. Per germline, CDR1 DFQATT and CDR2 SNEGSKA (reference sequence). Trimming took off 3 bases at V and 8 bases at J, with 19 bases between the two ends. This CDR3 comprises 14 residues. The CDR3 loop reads CSASPYGILGGYTF. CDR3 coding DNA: TGCAGTGCTAGTCCCTACGGGATCCTGGGGGGCTACACCTTC.

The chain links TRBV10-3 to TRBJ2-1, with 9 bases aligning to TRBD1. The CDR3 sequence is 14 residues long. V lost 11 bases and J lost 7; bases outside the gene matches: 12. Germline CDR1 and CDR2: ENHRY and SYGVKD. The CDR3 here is CALSSGTGRNEQFF. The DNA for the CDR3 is TGTGCCCTTAGTTCCGGGACAGGGAGGAATGAGCAGTTCTTC.

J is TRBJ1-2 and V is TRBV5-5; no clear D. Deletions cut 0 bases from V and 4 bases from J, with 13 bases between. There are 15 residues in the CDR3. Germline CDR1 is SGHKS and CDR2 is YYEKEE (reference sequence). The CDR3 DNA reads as TGTGCCAGCAGCTTGGCCCCCTCTTTCGGCTATGGCTACACCTTC. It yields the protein CASSLAPSFGYGYTF.

CDR3 DNA sequence: TGTGCCAGCAGCACTACAGGGAGCACTGAAGCTTTCTTT. Translating it yields CASSTTGSTEAFF. The gene calls are TRBV5-4 and TRBJ1-1; D might be TRBD1 (6 bases). Trimming took 4 bases from V and 4 from J, leaving 11 bases between them. This CDR3 is built from 13 residues. Looked up from germline, CDR1 is SGHNT and CDR2 is YYREEE (reference sequence). Drawing the rest from reference TRBV5-4 and TRBJ1-1, the complete variable domain is ETGVTQSPTHLIKTRGQQVTLRCSSQSGHNTVSWYQQALGQGPQFIFQYYREEENGRGNFPPRFSGLQFPNYSSELNVNALELDDSALYLCASSTTGSTEAFFGQGTRLTVV.

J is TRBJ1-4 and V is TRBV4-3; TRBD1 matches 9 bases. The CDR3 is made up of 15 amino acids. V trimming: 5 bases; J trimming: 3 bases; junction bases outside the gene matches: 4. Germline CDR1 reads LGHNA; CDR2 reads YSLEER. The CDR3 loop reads CASSGQGKPNEKLFF. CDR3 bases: TGCGCCAGCAGCGGACAGGGGAAACCTAATGAAAAACTGTTTTTT.

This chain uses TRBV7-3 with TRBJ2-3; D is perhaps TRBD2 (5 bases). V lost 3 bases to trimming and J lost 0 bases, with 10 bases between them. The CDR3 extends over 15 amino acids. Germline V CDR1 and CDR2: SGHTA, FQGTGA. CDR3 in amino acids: CASSFGDRSTDTQYF. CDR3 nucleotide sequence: TGTGCCAGCAGCTTCGGGGATAGAAGCACAGATACGCAGTATTTT.

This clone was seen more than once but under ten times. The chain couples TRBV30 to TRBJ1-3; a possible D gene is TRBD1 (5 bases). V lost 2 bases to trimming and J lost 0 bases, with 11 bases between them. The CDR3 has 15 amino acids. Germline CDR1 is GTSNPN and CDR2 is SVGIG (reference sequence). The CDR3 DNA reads TGTGCCTGGAGTCAGGGATTGAGCTCTGGAAACACCATATATTTT. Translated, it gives CAWSQGLSSGNTIYF.

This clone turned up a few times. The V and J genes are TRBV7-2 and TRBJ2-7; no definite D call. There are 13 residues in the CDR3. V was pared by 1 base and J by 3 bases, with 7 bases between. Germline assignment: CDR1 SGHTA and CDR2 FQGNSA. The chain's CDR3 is CASSLEEFYEQYF. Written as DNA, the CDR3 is TGTGCCAGCAGCTTAGAGGAGTTCTACGAGCAGTACTTC.

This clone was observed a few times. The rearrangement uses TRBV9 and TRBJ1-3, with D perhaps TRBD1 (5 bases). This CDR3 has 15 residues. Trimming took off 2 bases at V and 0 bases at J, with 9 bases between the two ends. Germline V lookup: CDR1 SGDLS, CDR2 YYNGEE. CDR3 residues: CASSVGQTSGNTIYF. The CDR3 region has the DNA TGTGCCAGCAGCGTGGGGCAGACCTCTGGAAACACCATATATTTT.

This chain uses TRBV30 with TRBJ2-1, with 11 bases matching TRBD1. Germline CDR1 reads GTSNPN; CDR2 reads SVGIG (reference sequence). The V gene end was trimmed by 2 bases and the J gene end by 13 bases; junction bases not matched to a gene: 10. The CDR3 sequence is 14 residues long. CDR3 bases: TGTGCCTGGAGTCCGGGACAGGGGGGATCTGAACAGTTCTTC. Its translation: CAWSPGQGGSEQFF.

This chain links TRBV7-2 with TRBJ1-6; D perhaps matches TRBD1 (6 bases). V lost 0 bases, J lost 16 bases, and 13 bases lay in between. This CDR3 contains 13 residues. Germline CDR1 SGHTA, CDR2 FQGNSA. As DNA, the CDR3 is TGTGCCAGCAGCTTAGCTTGGGGACAACGGCTCCACTTT. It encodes CASSLAWGQRLHF.

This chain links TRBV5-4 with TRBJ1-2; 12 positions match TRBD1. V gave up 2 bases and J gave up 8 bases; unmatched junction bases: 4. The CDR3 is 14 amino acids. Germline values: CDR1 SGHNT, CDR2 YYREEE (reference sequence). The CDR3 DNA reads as TGTGCCAGCAGCTTCGGGACAGGGGGCGAAGGCTACACCTTC. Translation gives CASSFGTGGEGYTF.

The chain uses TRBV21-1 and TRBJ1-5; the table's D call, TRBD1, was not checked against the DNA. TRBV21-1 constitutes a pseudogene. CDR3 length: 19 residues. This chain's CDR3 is CASSKKIRGGELSNQPQHF. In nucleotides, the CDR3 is TGTGCCAGCAGCAAAAAGATCAGGGGTGGCGAATTAAGCAATCAGCCCCAGCATTTT.

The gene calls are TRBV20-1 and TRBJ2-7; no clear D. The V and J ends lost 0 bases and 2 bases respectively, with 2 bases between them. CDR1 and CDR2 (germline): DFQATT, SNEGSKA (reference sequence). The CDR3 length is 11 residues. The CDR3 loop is CSARDTYEQYF. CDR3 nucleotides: TGCAGTGCTAGAGATACCTACGAGCAGTACTTC.

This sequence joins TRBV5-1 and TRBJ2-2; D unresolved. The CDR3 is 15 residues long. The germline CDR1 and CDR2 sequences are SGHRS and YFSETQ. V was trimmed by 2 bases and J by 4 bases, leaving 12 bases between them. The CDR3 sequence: CASSFGSRITGELFF. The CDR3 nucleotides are TGCGCCAGCAGCTTCGGCTCTAGGATCACCGGGGAGCTGTTTTTT.